The rows below give T cell receptor beta chains drawn from one sample of a study of cytomegalovirus exposure and HLA in healthy donors. Clones were sequenced by immunoSEQ multiplex PCR, and TCRdb holds only the in-frame ones, with some missing. The profile shows 95,000 to 100,000 clones, 65% to 75% of them singletons. Material for sequencing was PBMCs. These receptor sequences come from a middle-aged woman in good health and CMV-seronegative. Each CDR3 is given with its conserved first and last residue. A D gene is named only where the DNA matches it firmly. Expanded clones get a size class; other rows say once, few or many, or leave the size out.

CASSKSSGRATDTQYF	TGTGCCAGCAGCAAAAGTAGCGGGAGGGCAACAGATACGCAGTATTTT	NA	TRBJ2-3	TRBV21-1	16	NA
CASSWTSTGDLEKLFF	TGTGCCAGCAGCTGGACCTCGACAGGGGACCTTGAAAAACTGTTTTTT	TRBD1	TRBJ1-4	TRBV5-6	16	NA
CASGVPNQPQHF	TGTGCCAGCGGAGTCCCAAATCAGCCCCAGCATTTT	NA	TRBJ1-5	TRBV7-9	12	NA
CASSLSGGAYNEQFF	TGTGCCAGCAGCCTAAGCGGGGGGGCCTACAATGAGCAGTTCTTC	TRBD2	TRBJ2-1	TRBV5-5	15	NA
CASSVGRGNTEAFF	TGTGCCAGCAGTGTCGGACGGGGGAACACTGAAGCTTTCTTT	NA	TRBJ1-1	TRBV6-5	14	NA
CASSYNRVAGANVLTF	TGTGCCAGCAGTTACAACAGGGTTGCTGGGGCCAACGTCCTGACTTTC	NA	TRBJ2-6	TRBV27	16	NA
CASSPPDREYNSPLHF	TGCGCCAGCAGTCCTCCGGACAGGGAGTATAATTCACCCCTCCACTTT	TRBD1	TRBJ1-6	TRBV4-1	16	NA
CASSSGQGGYGYTF	TGTGCCAGCAGCTCAGGACAGGGGGGCTATGGCTACACCTTC	TRBD1	TRBJ1-2	TRBV11-2	14	NA
CASTRDRGTGELFF	TGCGCCAGCACTCGGGACAGGGGAACCGGGGAGCTGTTTTTT	TRBD1	TRBJ2-2	TRBV10-1	14	NA
CSSSLDGGSYNEQFF	TGTTCCAGCAGCTTAGACGGGGGCTCCTACAATGAGCAGTTCTTC	NA	TRBJ2-1	TRBV7-9	15	NA
CASSSQPGNEQFF	TGTGCCAGCAGCTCACAACCGGGCAATGAGCAGTTCTTC	NA	TRBJ2-1	TRBV9	13	NA
CASRITGYTGELFF	TGTGCCAGCAGAATTACAGGGTACACCGGGGAGCTGTTTTTT	NA	TRBJ2-2	TRBV2	14	NA
CASSLTVNSYEQYF	TGTGCCAGTAGTTTGACAGTCAACTCCTACGAGCAGTACTTC	NA	TRBJ2-7	TRBV19	14	NA
CASSFTSGGPQETQYF	TGCGCCAGCAGCTTTACTAGCGGGGGGCCACAAGAGACCCAGTACTTC	TRBD2	TRBJ2-5	TRBV5-1	16	NA
CSVGTGGSGNTIYF	TGCAGCGTAGGGACAGGGGGATCTGGAAACACCATATATTTT	TRBD1	TRBJ1-3	TRBV29-1	14	few
CASSLGGVDGNTIYF	TGTGCCAGCAGCTTAGGGGGGGTGGACGGAAACACCATATATTTT	NA	TRBJ1-3	TRBV7-8	15	NA
CASSVGKGATEAFF	TGTGCCAGCAGCGTAGGTAAGGGGGCGACTGAAGCTTTCTTT	TRBD1	TRBJ1-1	TRBV9	14	NA
CASSQDASYGGELFF	TGCGCCAGCAGCCAAGACGCTAGCTACGGCGGGGAGCTGTTTTTT	NA	TRBJ2-2	TRBV4-1	15	once
CASSLEASGSLDEQFF	TGTGCCAGCAGCTTGGAAGCTAGCGGGAGTCTCGATGAGCAGTTCTTC	TRBD2	TRBJ2-1	TRBV5-5	16	NA
CAISEDRGGDEQFF	TGTGCCATCAGTGAAGACAGGGGAGGCGATGAGCAGTTCTTC	TRBD1	TRBJ2-1	TRBV10-3	14	NA
CASGFSPDSSGGYTF	TGTGCCAGCGGTTTTTCACCGGACAGCTCGGGAGGCTACACCTTC	NA	TRBJ1-2	TRBV6-5	15	NA
CASSIRNRGQSGYTF	TGTGCCAGTAGTATCCGTAACAGGGGGCAGAGTGGCTACACCTTC	TRBD1	TRBJ1-2	TRBV19	15	NA
CASSPAGDSGYTF	TGTGCCAGCAGCCCCGCGGGGGATTCTGGCTACACCTTC	NA	TRBJ1-2	TRBV6-5	13	few
CASGLAGDNEQFF	TGTGCCAGCGGACTAGCGGGGGACAATGAGCAGTTCTTC	TRBD2	TRBJ2-1	TRBV27	13	NA
CASSQHLAGSSYNEQFF	TGCGCCAGCAGCCAACACCTAGCGGGGAGCTCCTACAATGAGCAGTTCTTC	TRBD2	TRBJ2-1	TRBV4-3	17	NA
CASSLLSSGPGHRNSPLHF	TGTGCCAGCAGCTTACTGTCGTCCGGTCCGGGACATCGTAATTCACCCCTCCACTTT	NA	TRBJ1-6	TRBV7-9	19	NA
CASSSGQGTFEQYF	TGTGCCAGCAGTTCGGGACAGGGGACCTTTGAGCAGTACTTC	TRBD1	TRBJ2-7	TRBV2	14	NA
CASSHIAGGGGNEQFF	TGCGCCAGCAGCCACATAGCGGGGGGCGGGGGCAATGAGCAGTTCTTC	TRBD2	TRBJ2-1	TRBV4-1	16	few
CASSPQGTEAFF	TGTGCCAGCAGTCCACAGGGGACTGAAGCTTTCTTT	TRBD1	TRBJ1-1	TRBV6-1	12	NA
CASSLLEGKLFF	TGTGCCAGCAGCTTATTGGAGGGAAAACTGTTTTTT	NA	TRBJ1-4	TRBV7-8	12	NA
CASSSISETQYF	TGTGCCAGCAGCTCTATATCGGAGACCCAGTACTTC	NA	TRBJ2-5	TRBV7-2	12	NA
CASSLAGTHSNQPQHF	TGTGCCAGCAGCTTAGCCGGGACTCATAGCAATCAGCCCCAGCATTTT	NA	TRBJ1-5	TRBV7-9	16	NA
CASSLAGGPVYEQYF	TGCGCCAGCAGCTTAGCGGGAGGGCCGGTCTACGAGCAGTACTTC	TRBD2	TRBJ2-7	TRBV10-2	15	NA
CASRRDRNTEAFF	TGTGCCAGCAGGAGGGACAGGAACACTGAAGCTTTCTTT	TRBD1	TRBJ1-1	TRBV2	13	few
CASSVGDYSYNEQFF	TGTGCCAGCAGCGTAGGCGACTACTCCTACAATGAGCAGTTCTTC	NA	TRBJ2-1	TRBV9	15	NA
CASSQDYPGQGLSYEQYF	TGTGCCAGCAGCCAAGATTACCCGGGACAGGGGCTCTCCTACGAGCAGTACTTC	TRBD1	TRBJ2-7	TRBV4-2	18	NA
CASSQGGGTVAGANVLTF	TGTGCCAGCAGCCAAGGGGGGGGGACCGTGGCTGGGGCCAACGTCCTGACTTTC	TRBD2	TRBJ2-6	TRBV4-2	18	NA
CATSRDYAETYEQYF	TGTGCCACCAGCAGAGATTACGCGGAGACCTACGAGCAGTACTTC	NA	TRBJ2-7	TRBV15	15	NA
CASSPTSGEETQYF	TGTGCCAGCAGCCCCACCAGCGGGGAAGAGACCCAGTACTTC	TRBD2	TRBJ2-5	TRBV7-9	14	few
CSVAGTGYEQYF	TGCAGCGTCGCCGGGACAGGCTACGAGCAGTACTTC	TRBD1	TRBJ2-7	TRBV29-1	12	NA